Shown below are 14 T cell receptor beta chains from a single sample sequenced in a study of shared clonotypes between healthy human individuals. Here immunoSEQ multiplex PCR was the method, and the copy in TCRdb shows in-frame clones only, minus some. The data show over 2,000,000 clones, roughly 93% seen once. Naive CD8 isolation took CD45RO-negative cells positively selected for CCR7 and excluded terminally differentiated effector memory CD45RA+ cells. Sequencing was performed on naive CD8+ T cells from PBMCs. These receptors all come from a man aged 18 to 29 in good health. Some clones in this sample may be carry-over from other donors' samples.

This clone came up once. The chain links TRBV7-2 to TRBJ1-2, with D uncertain. Germline V gene data show CDR1 as SGHTA and CDR2 as FQGNSA. The CDR3 loop spans 16 amino acids. The ends were cut back, 7 bases at V and 3 bases at J, with 21 bases in the middle. CDR3 DNA: TGTGCCAGCACCAAACGCCCGGGAGCCGGAGACTATGGCTACACCTTC. As protein: CASTKRPGAGDYGYTF.

J is TRBJ2-7 and V is TRBV5-8; a possible D gene is TRBD2 (5 bases). V was shortened by 2 bases and J by 7 bases, with 16 bases between the two germline ends. Germline V gene sequence: CDR1 SGHTS, CDR2 YDEGEE. The CDR3 has 14 amino acids. The CDR3 reads CASSLGLGGLEQYF. CDR3 nucleotides: TGTGCCAGCAGCTTAGGACTGGGTGGGTTGGAGCAGTACTTC.

The chain combines TRBV27 with TRBJ1-3, with a weak D call TRBD1 (5 bases). This CDR3 contains 15 residues. The germline V gene has CDR1 MNHEY and CDR2 SMNVEV (reference sequence). The V gene lost 0 bases and the J gene lost 7 bases, with 13 bases spanning the gap. This chain's CDR3 is CASSLSPGLWNTIYF. As DNA, the CDR3 is TGTGCCAGCAGTTTATCGCCAGGGTTGTGGAACACCATATATTTT.

The rearrangement links TRBV19 to TRBJ2-1; 8 bases align to TRBD1. The CDR3 length is 14 residues. V lost 10 bases and J lost 8; bases outside the gene matches: 13. Germline CDR1 LNHDA, CDR2 SQIVND (reference sequence). The CDR3 spells CATHPRTGNHEQFF. The CDR3 region has the DNA TGTGCCACTCACCCTAGGACAGGGAACCATGAGCAGTTCTTC.

The V call is TRBV30, the J call TRBJ1-2; a possible D gene is TRBD1 (5 bases). Germline CDR1 and CDR2: GTSNPN and SVGIG (reference sequence). The germline V and J ends were trimmed by 3 bases and 4 bases, with 30 bases remaining between them. This CDR3 is built from 19 residues. DNA of the CDR3: TGTGCCTGGAGCCCCTTGGGGTCCGGGGGATGGGGTAGAGGCTATGGCTACACCTTC. Its translation is CAWSPLGSGGWGRGYGYTF.

To note about this clone: Other DNA sequences in this sample translate to the same CDR3. V is TRBV28 and J is TRBJ2-7, with D perhaps TRBD1 (5 bases). In germline, CDR1 is MDHEN, CDR2 SYDVKM. The CDR3 runs to 13 residues. V was clipped by 6 bases and J by 2 bases, with 11 bases between them. CDR3 region: CASSLGQPYEQYF. Here the CDR3 DNA reads TGTGCCAGCAGCCTAGGACAACCCTACGAGCAGTACTTC.

This rearrangement joins TRBV27 to TRBJ2-1; a weak D match, TRBD2 (6 bases). Looked up from germline, CDR1 is MNHEY and CDR2 is SMNVEV (reference sequence). The CDR3 length is 15 residues. The V gene lost 3 bases and the J gene lost 4 bases, with 13 bases spanning the gap. The CDR3 is CASSFGGRIYNEQFF. Here the CDR3 DNA reads TGTGCCAGCAGTTTTGGTGGGAGGATATACAATGAGCAGTTCTTC.

Concerning this clone itself: Other DNA sequences from this sample encode an identical CDR3 as well. This sequence joins TRBV9 and TRBJ2-7, with D possibly matching TRBD2 (5 bases). V lost 0 bases and J 3 bases, leaving 10 bases between the germline ends. The CDR3 runs to 14 residues. Germline V lookup: CDR1 SGDLS, CDR2 YYNGEE. The CDR3 DNA reads as TGTGCCAGCAGCGTAGGAGGAGGTGGCTACGAGCAGTACTTC. Its protein product is CASSVGGGGYEQYF. The entire variable domain, with the rest obtained from reference TRBV9 and TRBJ2-7, is as follows: DSGVTQTPKHLITATGQRVTLRCSPRSGDLSVYWYQQSLDQGLQFLIQYYNGEERAKGNILERFSAQQFPDLHSELNLSSLELGDSALYFCASSVGGGGYEQYFGPGTRLTVT.

This chain links TRBV28 with TRBJ1-4; no clear D gene. This CDR3 spans 16 amino acids. The V end lost 5 bases, the J end lost 2 bases, and 15 bases lay between the germline ends. Per the germline V gene, CDR1 is MDHEN and CDR2 is SYDVKM. The CDR3 DNA follows: TGTGCCAGCAGTATCGCGGCAGACTATACTAATGAAAAACTGTTTTTT. The encoded protein is CASSIAADYTNEKLFF.

The V call is TRBV6-1, the J call TRBJ2-7, with 8 bases aligning to TRBD1. The V segment lost 3 bases and the J segment 4 bases; nucleotides outside the gene matches: 14. This CDR3 region has 17 residues. Germline CDR1 reads MNHNS; CDR2 reads SASEGT. In nucleotides, the CDR3 is TGTGCCAGCAGTGAGTATGCCGGGACAGGTAACCCTTACGAGCAGTACTTC. It yields the protein CASSEYAGTGNPYEQYF.

The chain couples TRBV28 to TRBJ1-2, with a possible D match to TRBD1 (6 bases). The germline gives CDR1 MDHEN, CDR2 SYDVKM. The CDR3 is 15 amino acids. Trimming took 5 bases from V and 3 from J, leaving 16 bases between them. Here the CDR3 reads CASSATRGPHYGYTF. CDR3 DNA sequence: TGTGCCAGCAGTGCAACCAGGGGCCCTCACTATGGCTACACCTTC.

The chain links TRBV27 to TRBJ2-1; 10 nucleotides line up with TRBD2. V dropped 5 bases and J dropped 7; count of bases not matched to a gene: 8. This CDR3 has 15 amino acids. The germline CDR1 and CDR2 sequences are MNHEY and SMNVEV (reference sequence). Here the CDR3 reads CASSLAGEGVNEQFF. The DNA of the CDR3 is TGTGCCAGCAGTCTAGCGGGAGAGGGAGTGAATGAGCAGTTCTTC.

As to this clone: Other DNA sequences in the sample encode the same CDR3. The gene calls are TRBV7-2 and TRBJ2-7; no clear D. This CDR3 has 12 residues. Between the trimmed V and J ends, which lost 2 bases and 4 bases, there was a span of 6 bases. CDR1 is SGHTA and CDR2 is FQGNSA in the germline V gene. CDR3 in amino acids: CASSLSRYEQYF. CDR3 bases: TGTGCCAGCAGCTTATCCCGTTACGAGCAGTACTTC.

The chain couples TRBV6-1 to TRBJ2-7, with D perhaps TRBD1 or TRBD2 (5 bases each). Germline lookup yields CDR1 MNHNS and CDR2 SASEGT. V lost 7 bases, J lost 2 bases, and 15 bases lay in between. The CDR3 is 14 amino acids. The CDR3 loop reads CASNTRDRPYEQYF. DNA for the CDR3: TGTGCCAGCAATACCCGGGACCGACCCTACGAGCAGTACTTC.